The 26 T cell receptor beta chains presented below share a single source sample, sequenced in a study of T cells expressing NK-cell markers. TCRdb reworked the 5' RACE reads into one entry per CDR3 protein, no DNA. The sample totals roughly 180,000 distinct CDR3 sequences. The sequencing sample was made of blood T cells: a sorted CD56 or NKG2C T cell subset, CD4+ or CD8+ T cells, or bulk PBMC T cells (not recorded which). The receptors stem from a man aged 18 to 69 in good health.

The chain combines TRBV2 with TRBJ1-2. CDR1 is SNHLY and CDR2 is FYNNEI in the germline V gene. CDR3 length equals 17 residues. The CDR3 sequence: CASSERAHSGPNYGYTF.

The J gene is TRBJ2-3, the V gene TRBV20-1. The CDR3 contains 15 residues. Germline V gene data show CDR1 as DFQATT and CDR2 as SNEGSKA (reference sequence). The CDR3 protein is CSAREEVSSTDTQYF.

The chain uses TRBV15 and TRBJ2-7. Per the germline V gene, CDR1 is LNHNV and CDR2 is YYDKDF (reference sequence). The length of the CDR3 is 15 residues. The CDR3 is CATSRDRGDSSEQYF.

The chain is built from TRBV20-1 and TRBJ1-6. Germline lookup yields CDR1 DFQATT and CDR2 SNEGSKA (reference sequence). The CDR3 runs 14 residues. The CDR3 loop reads CSASFGDGSSPLHF.

The chain links TRBV2 to TRBJ2-7; the TCRdb call, TRBD1, lacks DNA for checking. The CDR3 is made up of 15 amino acids. Germline V gene sequence: CDR1 SNHLY, CDR2 FYNNEI. The CDR3: CASGGQGGPTYEQYF.

The chain carries TRBV20-1 and TRBJ1-2. The CDR3 length is 12 residues. Germline CDR1 is DFQATT and CDR2 is SNEGSKA (reference sequence). CDR3 sequence: CSASYGDSGYTF.

The chain employs TRBV6-5 and TRBJ1-1; the D call from TCRdb, TRBD1, cannot be confirmed without DNA. CDR3 size: 14 residues. CDR1 MNHEY and CDR2 SVGAGI come from the germline V gene. CDR3 protein: CASSYPRGGTEAFF.

J is TRBJ2-7 and V is TRBV5-5; the TRBD1 assignment by TCRdb is unverifiable without DNA. The germline V gene encodes CDR1 SGHKS and CDR2 YYEKEE (reference sequence). This CDR3 is built from 14 residues. CDR3 residues: CASSTRQGGHEQYF.

The chain has TRBV10-3 and TRBJ2-7; TCRdb selects TRBD1, and the lack of DNA leaves this call unchecked. CDR3 length: 15 amino acids. Germline V lookup: CDR1 ENHRY, CDR2 SYGVKD. This chain's CDR3 is CAISRDSRLEYEQYF.

V is TRBV7-6 and J is TRBJ2-2. CDR1 is SGHVS, CDR2 FNYEAQ, per germline. The CDR3 length is 14 residues. CDR3 loop: CASSYNGEAGELFF.

This chain joins TRBV18 and TRBJ1-2; the TRBD1 assignment by TCRdb is unverifiable without DNA. Per germline, CDR1 KGHSH and CDR2 LQKENI. This CDR3 spans 17 amino acids. CDR3 protein: CASSPPGQGAANYGYTF.

This chain connects TRBV6-1 to TRBJ2-7; there is no DNA to check the TCRdb D call of TRBD1. Germline CDR1 is MNHNS and CDR2 is SASEGT. This CDR3 region has 14 residues. The CDR3 loop reads CASRNRDSYYEQYF.

The chain has TRBV12-3 or TRBV12-4 and TRBJ1-2; there is no DNA to check the TCRdb D call of TRBD1. CDR3 length: 15 residues. CDR3 sequence: CASSNMRTGEVGYTF.

The rearrangement uses TRBV29-1 and TRBJ2-3; TCRdb's D call, TRBD1, is unchecked because there is no DNA. In germline, CDR1 is SQVTM, CDR2 ANQGSEA. The CDR3 has 14 residues. The CDR3 loop reads CSVRGGATADTQYF.

The rearrangement uses TRBV4-1 and TRBJ1-1; TCRdb designates TRBD1, a call that cannot be tested without DNA. The CDR3 is 13 amino acids. In germline, CDR1 is MGHRA, CDR2 YSYEKL. The chain's CDR3 is CASSRQGFPQAFF.

The V and J genes are TRBV7-2 and TRBJ2-2; TCRdb calls TRBD1, which cannot be checked without DNA. The V gene's germline CDR1 is SGHTA and CDR2 FQGNSA. The CDR3 runs 15 residues. The CDR3: CASSSSGGGTGELFF.

The gene calls are TRBV27 and TRBJ1-1. Germline loops: CDR1 MNHEY, CDR2 SMNVEV (reference sequence). CDR3 length: 15 residues. CDR3 region: CASSLSTGGHTEAFF.

This chain joins TRBV12-3 or TRBV12-4 and TRBJ2-1; TCRdb returns TRBD2, unconfirmable since there is no DNA. This CDR3 region has 15 residues. The CDR3 sequence is CASKPGLAGINEQFF.

The chain couples TRBV5-6 to TRBJ1-1; TCRdb outputs TRBD1, but without DNA this stays unchecked. In germline, CDR1 is SGHDT, CDR2 YYEEEE. This CDR3 region has 16 residues. CDR3: CASSLAGLPPGAEAFF. The complete variable domain, with remaining parts taken from reference TRBV5-6 and TRBJ1-1, reads DAGVTQSPTHLIKTRGQQVTLRCSPKSGHDTVSWYQQALGQGPQFIFQYYEEEERQRGNFPDRFSGHQFPNYSSELNVNALLLGDSALYLCASSLAGLPPGAEAFFGQGTRLTVV.

This chain connects TRBV6-2 or TRBV6-3 to TRBJ1-1. The CDR3 covers 14 residues. Germline-derived CDR1 and CDR2 are MNHEY and SVGEGT. The CDR3 is CASSYTDGGSEAFF.

The chain is built from TRBV15 and TRBJ1-2; TCRdb returns TRBD1, unconfirmable since there is no DNA. The CDR3 totals 14 residues. Germline V gene data show CDR1 as LNHNV and CDR2 as YYDKDF (reference sequence). The CDR3 loop reads CATSRDRQGTGYTF.

The gene calls are TRBV19 and TRBJ1-5; absent DNA, TCRdb's TRBD1 call cannot be checked. Germline V gene sequence: CDR1 LNHDA, CDR2 SQIVND (reference sequence). This CDR3 contains 14 residues. This chain's CDR3 is CASSSGQGTQPQHF.

V gene TRBV9 combines with J gene TRBJ1-2. This CDR3 has 13 amino acids. Per germline, CDR1 SGDLS and CDR2 YYNGEE. The CDR3 sequence is CASSTGGEYGYTF.

The chain has TRBV5-1 and TRBJ1-2. This CDR3 has 14 amino acids. The germline V gene has CDR1 SGHRS and CDR2 YFSETQ. The CDR3 is CASRPMDGNYGYTF. Full variable domain (outside the CDR3, taken from reference TRBV5-1 and TRBJ1-2): KAGVTQTPRYLIKTRGQQVTLSCSPISGHRSVSWYQQTPGQGLQFLFEYFSETQRNKGNFPGRFSGRQFSNSRSEMNVSTLELGDSALYLCASRPMDGNYGYTFGSGTRLTVV.

The rearrangement uses TRBV29-1 and TRBJ2-5; there is no DNA to check the TCRdb D call of TRBD1. This CDR3 is built from 13 residues. Germline assignment: CDR1 SQVTM and CDR2 ANQGSEA. CDR3 sequence: CSAPGTGEETQYF.

The J gene is TRBJ2-3, the V gene TRBV7-8; TCRdb lists TRBD1, though no DNA is available to test this call. This CDR3 region has 17 residues. Germline CDR1 reads SGHVS; CDR2 reads FQNEAQ. CDR3 sequence reads: CASSLVWGGGTTDTQYF.